These 31 T cell receptor beta chains came from one sample sequenced in a study of blood T cells in healthy people across ages. For the second PCR, which ran for about 7 to 11 cycles, a sample-barcoded 5' primer and a J-beta primer mix were used. TCRdb analysed the 5' RACE reads with MiXCR anew, one entry per CDR3 protein. The data hold around 790,000 distinct CDR3 sequences, with around two fifths observed a single time. The sample comprised blood. Source of these receptors: a man aged 55-75 years in good health.

The V and J genes are TRBV5-1 and TRBJ2-1, with D possibly being TRBD1 (6 bases). The germline gives CDR1 SGHRS, CDR2 YFSETQ. With 2 bases removed from V and 6 bases from J, the gap between germline ends came to 18 bases. This CDR3 has 16 residues. The CDR3 nucleotides read TGCGCCAGCAGCTTAGGAGGCCGCACAGGGACCAATGAGCAGTTCTTC. This translates into CASSLGGRTGTNEQFF.

This clonotype was seen a handful of times. This chain links TRBV25-1 with TRBJ2-1; D may be TRBD1 (5 bases). V was shortened by 4 bases and J by 4 bases, with 14 bases between the two germline ends. The CDR3 runs to 15 residues. Germline loops: CDR1 MGHDK, CDR2 SYGVNS. CDR3 DNA sequence: TGTGCCAGCAGTGGCGTAGAGGACACATACAATGAGCAGTTCTTC. As protein: CASSGVEDTYNEQFF.

This clonotype was observed at least ten times. The V call is TRBV7-9, the J call TRBJ2-3; D gene uncertain. V was clipped by 0 bases and J by 2 bases, with 0 bases between them. This CDR3 is 12 amino acids long. Germline CDR1 is SEHNR and CDR2 is FQNEAQ (reference sequence). Here the CDR3 DNA reads TGTGCCAGCAGCTTAGCCACAGATACGCAGTATTTT. It specifies CASSLATDTQYF.

V and J are TRBV6-2 or TRBV6-3 and TRBJ2-1; 7 positions match TRBD1. Germline values: CDR1 MNHEY, CDR2 SVGEGT. The CDR3 extends over 17 amino acids. V shed 5 bases, J shed 5 bases, and the junction held 15 bases outside the gene matches. CDR3 sequence (DNA): TGTGCCAGCAGTCCTAACAGGGGAGCAAGCCCACACAATGAGCAGTTCTTC. This encodes CASSPNRGASPHNEQFF.

CDR3 sequence: CASSLAVGWDRTGANVLTF. The CDR3 DNA follows: TGTGCCAGCAGCTTAGCTGTGGGATGGGACAGGACTGGGGCCAACGTCCTGACTTTC. This rearrangement joins TRBV13 to TRBJ2-6; 8 bases match TRBD1. V was clipped by 1 base and J by 2 bases; unmatched bases: 10. Germline loops: CDR1 PRHDT, CDR2 FYEKMQ (reference sequence). This CDR3 has 19 amino acids.

This clonotype was counted a few times. The chain uses TRBV6-2 or TRBV6-3 and TRBJ1-1; D is unclear. Trimming took off 7 bases at V and 7 bases at J, with 13 bases between the two ends. Germline V CDR1 and CDR2: MNHEY, SVGEGT. This CDR3 has 12 amino acids. The CDR3 region is CASKSRVFEAFF. The DNA of the CDR3 is TGTGCCAGCAAGTCTCGAGTTTTTGAAGCTTTCTTT.

The chain employs TRBV6-9 and TRBJ2-2, with 8 nucleotides matching TRBD2. The CDR3 has 16 residues. Germline CDR1 and CDR2: MNHGY and SVAAGI. After removal of 1 base from V and 1 base from J, the junction contained 2 bases not matched to a gene. The CDR3 spells CASSYYAGGNTGELFF. CDR3 nucleotide sequence: TGTGCCAGCAGTTATTACGCGGGGGGGAACACCGGGGAGCTGTTTTTT.

The J gene is TRBJ2-4, the V gene TRBV4-2; tentatively, D is TRBD1 (5 bases). The germline V gene encodes CDR1 LGHNA and CDR2 YNFKEQ. Trimming left V 0 bases short and J 3 bases short, with 6 bases between. The CDR3 is 14 residues long. In DNA, the CDR3 is TGTGCCAGCAGCCAAGATCAGGGCAAAAACATTCAGTACTTC. It is translated as CASSQDQGKNIQYF.

The V gene is TRBV27, the J gene TRBJ2-7; D is perhaps TRBD2 (6 bases). The CDR3 runs to 14 residues. With 6 bases removed from V and 0 bases from J, the gap between germline ends came to 12 bases. Germline-derived CDR1 and CDR2 are MNHEY and SMNVEV (reference sequence). The DNA for the CDR3 is TGTGCCAGCAGCGGACTAATTGGCTCCTACGAGCAGTACTTC. This sequence encodes CASSGLIGSYEQYF.

This clonotype was recorded a few times. The chain has TRBV25-1 and TRBJ2-1; maybe TRBD1 (6 bases). The CDR3 is 15 amino acids. The V gene's germline CDR1 is MGHDK and CDR2 SYGVNS. The V gene lost 0 bases and the J gene lost 8 bases, with 14 bases spanning the gap. CDR3 loop: CASSEYIGGRDEQFF. The CDR3 DNA sequence: TGTGCCAGCAGTGAATATATAGGGGGTAGAGATGAGCAGTTCTTC.

With respect to this clonotype: Since a much larger clone is just one base distant, this may be a read error. The chain employs TRBV29-1 and TRBJ2-5; D is uncertain. The J call may not be correct, given that the DNA end is closer to TRBJ2-1. Germline V gives CDR1 SQVTM, CDR2 ANQGSEA. This CDR3 is built from 14 residues. The CDR3 DNA follows: TGCAGCGTCTCGAGAGTAGGACCCCAAGAGACCCAGTTCTTC. This codes for CSVSRVGPQETQFF.

This clonotype was counted a few times. The chain recombines TRBV6-6 with TRBJ1-2; 8 bases are a match to TRBD1. Germline V gene lookup returns CDR1 MNHNY and CDR2 SVGAGI (reference sequence). V dropped 0 bases and J dropped 5; count of bases not matched to a gene: 5. The CDR3 contains 15 residues. DNA for the CDR3: TGTGCCAGCAGTTACTCTCCGCAGGGGGCGTATGGCTACACCTTC. This translates into CASSYSPQGAYGYTF.

This chain links TRBV19 with TRBJ2-7; 7 nucleotides line up with TRBD1. The better agreement between TRBJ2-5 and the DNA end casts doubt on the J call. This CDR3 region has 13 residues. CDR1 is LNHDA, CDR2 SQIVND, per germline (reference sequence). This CDR3 reads CASSPTGTATQYF. CDR3 bases: TGTGCCAGTAGTCCGACAGGGACGGCGACCCAGTACTTC.

The chain links TRBV30 to TRBJ2-7; 9 nucleotides align to TRBD1. Per the germline V gene, CDR1 is GTSNPN and CDR2 is SVGIG (reference sequence). After removal of 5 bases from V and 2 bases from J, the junction contained 4 bases not matched to a gene. This CDR3 is built from 13 residues. CDR3: CAWGQGPTYEQYF. The CDR3 DNA reads TGTGCCTGGGGACAGGGGCCTACCTACGAGCAGTACTTC.

This clonotype was detected a few times. V usage is TRBV5-6 and J usage is TRBJ2-3; TRBD2 agrees at 12 bases. CDR1 and CDR2 from the germline V gene are SGHDT and YYEEEE. The CDR3 length is 17 residues. J was trimmed by 4 bases and V by 3 bases; bases with no gene match: 9. CDR3 in amino acids: CASSSAATSGGADTQYF. The CDR3 coding sequence is TGTGCCAGCAGCTCGGCGGCGACTAGCGGGGGTGCAGATACGCAGTATTTT. Looking up the rest from reference TRBV5-6 and TRBJ2-3 gives the full variable domain: DAGVTQSPTHLIKTRGQQVTLRCSPKSGHDTVSWYQQALGQGPQFIFQYYEEEERQRGNFPDRFSGHQFPNYSSELNVNALLLGDSALYLCASSSAATSGGADTQYFGPGTRLTVL.

The table lists this clonotype with a few counts. This chain connects TRBV11-2 to TRBJ2-3; D possibly matches TRBD1 or TRBD2 (7 bases each). Germline values: CDR1 SGHAT, CDR2 FQNNGV. V lost 5 bases and J 5 bases, leaving 23 bases between the germline ends. The CDR3 totals 17 residues. The CDR3 spells CASSPRGGALFVDTQYF. CDR3 bases: TGTGCCAGCAGCCCCAGGGGGGGGGCCCTTTTTGTAGATACGCAGTATTTT.

V is TRBV5-8 and J is TRBJ1-1; D gene unclear. CDR1 is SGHTS, CDR2 YDEGEE, per germline. The CDR3 runs to 14 residues. The V end lost 2 bases, the J end lost 4 bases, and 12 bases lay between the germline ends. This CDR3 is CASSLVQSSTEAFF. The CDR3 nucleotides are TGTGCCAGCAGCTTAGTCCAGAGTAGCACTGAAGCTTTCTTT.

This chain joins TRBV21-1 and TRBJ2-1; the table's D call, TRBD1, has no DNA check behind it. TRBV21-1 is classified as a pseudogene. The CDR3 spans 15 residues. CDR3 sequence: CASNKSRAIYNEQFF. CDR3 nucleotides: TGTGCCAGCAACAAAAGCAGGGCAATCTACAATGAGCAGTTCTTC.

This clonotype was counted only a few times. The V and J genes are TRBV12-3 or TRBV12-4 and TRBJ1-2; D ambiguous. Trimming stripped 3 bases from V and 6 bases from J, with 8 bases between. The CDR3 runs 12 residues. CDR3 sequence (DNA): TGTGCCAGCAGTTTTGGAGGGAATGGCTACACCTTC. It yields the protein CASSFGGNGYTF.

Only a few counts were recorded for this clonotype. The CDR3 here is CASSSGTLIYEQYF. Written as DNA, the CDR3 is TGTGCCAGCAGCTCCGGGACGTTAATCTACGAGCAGTACTTC. The chain is built from TRBV5-5 and TRBJ2-5; D is tentatively TRBD1 or TRBD2 (5 bases each). The J call is doubtful: the DNA matches TRBJ2-7 better. CDR1 and CDR2 (germline): SGHKS, YYEKEE (reference sequence). This CDR3 has 14 residues.

The table lists this clonotype with a few counts. The J gene is TRBJ2-6, the V gene TRBV12-3 or TRBV12-4; the D gene is possibly TRBD2 (7 bases). The ends were cut back, 7 bases at V and 14 bases at J, with 21 bases in the middle. The CDR3 consists of 14 residues. CDR3 sequence reads: CASNPRGGASILTF. The CDR3 DNA is TGTGCCAGCAACCCTAGGGGGGGCGCAAGTATCCTGACTTTC.

V is TRBV4-3 and J is TRBJ1-2; a possible D gene is TRBD1 (6 bases). The CDR3 runs to 14 residues. V gave up 2 bases and J gave up 4 bases, with 11 bases separating them. Germline lookup yields CDR1 LGHNA and CDR2 YSLEER. The CDR3: CASSQIQDSYGYTF. CDR3 nucleotide sequence: TGCGCCAGCAGCCAAATCCAGGACAGCTATGGCTACACCTTC.

The chain employs TRBV20-1 and TRBJ2-5; D is perhaps TRBD1 (6 bases). The J call may be in error: the DNA end matches TRBJ2-7 better. The V gene's germline CDR1 is DFQATT and CDR2 SNEGSKA (reference sequence). The CDR3 runs to 12 residues. The CDR3 DNA reads TGCAGTGCTAGTAAGGGGGAGTACGAGCAGTACTTC. The encoded protein is CSASKGEYEQYF.

V usage is TRBV28 and J usage is TRBJ2-7, with D hard to call. With 7 bases removed from V and 4 bases from J, the gap between germline ends came to 5 bases. Germline V gives CDR1 MDHEN, CDR2 SYDVKM. This CDR3 is built from 10 residues. CDR3 nucleotides: TGTGCCAGCATGGGGTACGAGCAGTACTTC. It yields the protein CASMGYEQYF. The full variable domain, in which reference TRBV28 and TRBJ2-7 provide the parts outside the CDR3, is DVKVTQSSRYLVKRTGEKVFLECVQDMDHENMFWYRQDPGLGLRLIYFSYDVKMKEKGDIPEGYSVSREKKERFSLILESASTNQTSMYLCASMGYEQYFGPGTRLTVT.

The chain has TRBV2 and TRBJ1-2; a weak D match, TRBD1 (5 bases). The CDR3 length is 13 residues. V shed 1 base and J shed 10 bases, with 13 bases lying between them. Germline V CDR1 and CDR2: SNHLY, FYNNEI. Here the CDR3 DNA reads TGTGCCAGCAGTGAAGGCGGGGGTTACATCTACACCTTC. The encoded protein is CASSEGGGYIYTF. Complete variable domain (other parts from reference TRBV2 and TRBJ1-2): EPEVTQTPSHQVTQMGQEVILRCVPISNHLYFYWYRQILGQKVEFLVSFYNNEISEKSEIFDDQFSVERPDGSNFTLKIRSTKLEDSAMYFCASSEGGGYIYTFGSGTRLTVV.

J is TRBJ2-1 and V is TRBV6-6; weak D call: TRBD2 (5 bases). This CDR3 is 16 amino acids long. The V end was cut by 7 bases, the J end by 11 bases, with 27 bases between. Germline CDR1 is MNHNY and CDR2 is SVGAGI (reference sequence). The CDR3 spells CASIGTAVRALDQQFF. The CDR3 nucleotides are TGTGCCAGCATTGGAACAGCGGTCCGGGCCTTGGATCAGCAGTTCTTC.

This clonotype was detected a few times. The rearrangement uses TRBV15 and TRBJ2-7; perhaps TRBD1 as D (6 bases). This CDR3 has 14 amino acids. V shed 3 bases and J shed 5 bases, with 14 bases lying between them. Germline CDR1 LNHNV, CDR2 YYDKDF (reference sequence). The DNA of the CDR3 is TGTGCCACCAGCAGCTTGGACAGTAACGACGAGCAGTACTTC. This sequence encodes CATSSLDSNDEQYF. The full variable domain, with the rest looked up from reference TRBV15 and TRBJ2-7, is DAMVIQNPRYQVTQFGKPVTLSCSQTLNHNVMYWYQQKSSQAPKLLFHYYDKDFNNEADTPDNFQSRRPNTSFCFLDIRSPGLGDTAMYLCATSSLDSNDEQYFGPGTRLTVT.

DNA of the CDR3: TGTGCCAGCAGCCAATTTCCTAGACCAACAGATACGCAGTATTTT. This codes for CASSQFPRPTDTQYF. The V call is TRBV3-1, the J call TRBJ2-3; D unresolved. V gave up 2 bases and J gave up 3 bases, with 12 bases separating them. There are 15 residues in the CDR3. Per germline, CDR1 LGHDT and CDR2 YNNKEL (reference sequence).

The CDR3 here is CASSPQGTGMNEQYF. CDR3 coding DNA: TGTGCCAGCAGCCCCCAGGGGACAGGGATGAACGAGCAGTACTTC. This rearrangement joins TRBV9 to TRBJ2-4; 9 positions match TRBD1. The tail of the sequence fits TRBJ2-7 better, so the J call may be wrong. CDR1 is SGDLS and CDR2 is YYNGEE in the germline V gene. This CDR3 has 15 amino acids.

The V and J genes are TRBV7-2 and TRBJ1-6; D might be TRBD1 (5 bases). The CDR3 is 16 residues long. The ends were cut back, 1 base at V and 4 bases at J, with 11 bases in the middle. Germline V lookup: CDR1 SGHTA, CDR2 FQGNSA. CDR3: CASSLGGQRYNSPLHF. DNA of the CDR3: TGTGCCAGCAGCTTAGGGGGCCAGAGATATAATTCACCCCTCCACTTT.

V gene TRBV27 combines with J gene TRBJ2-1; 7 bases match TRBD1. Germline lookup yields CDR1 MNHEY and CDR2 SMNVEV (reference sequence). There are 15 residues in the CDR3. Trimming removed 6 bases from V and 4 bases from J; junction bases left unmatched: 9. This CDR3 is CASRQWDRLYNEQFF. The CDR3 region has the DNA TGTGCCAGCAGACAATGGGACAGACTATACAATGAGCAGTTCTTC.